This T cell receptor beta chain appears in the sequencing data of a study of cytomegalovirus exposure and HLA in healthy donors. Study-wide results and limits: An analysis done earlier found most TCR beta V segments productive about 87% or about 30% of the time. Sequencing probably produced one cluster of sequence variants that were highly shared.

This clone was seen only once. Its antigen is currently unknown. Germline V CDR1 and CDR2: LNHNV, YYDKDF (reference sequence). The length of the CDR3 is 16 residues. Trimming removed 1 base at V and 3 bases at J, with 12 bases between. PCR primers comprised 60 Vbeta and 13 Jbeta primers. Methods used by the authors: Per a later analysis, the number of unique TCR beta chains was about 80 million, of which 9 million to 14 million were shared. Clones were read by immunoSEQ multiplex PCR, and TCRdb kept only the in-frame ones, dropping some. Clonal size and the V and J genes are those of that table, whereas D and trimming came from the DNA. The repertoire has fewer than 150,000 clones, about three quarters of them found once; the top ten carry approximately 8.2%.

The rearrangement links TRBV15 to TRBJ2-2; the D gene is possibly TRBD2 (5 bases). The source is a woman aged 40 to 50 in good health and CMV-seropositive. The sample was PBMCs. The CDR3 DNA reads TGTGCCACCAGCAGAGGGGGAGACTCCTACACCGGGGAGCTGTTTTTT. Residues: CATSRGGDSYTGELFF.